This is a list of T cell receptor beta chains from one sample in a study of T cells in Graves' hyperthyroidism and ophthalmopathy. TCRdb processed the multiplex PCR reads anew with MiXCR; each CDR3 protein has one entry. The sample has 410,000 or so distinct CDR3 sequences, over 12% seen once. Sequencing was carried out using blood. These receptors were taken from a man younger than 35 with Graves' ophthalmopathy. CDR3s include the opening cysteine and the closing phenylalanine or tryptophan. The D gene is left open where the match is weak. Not every row has a clone size; where given, it reads once, few, many or a size class.

clone_size: many
d_call: -
v_call: TRBV3-1
cdr3_length: 14
j_call: TRBJ1-6
cdr3_aa: CASSQNTVNSPLHF
cdr3_nt: TGTGCCAGCAGCCAGAATACCGTTAATTCACCCCTCCACTTT

clone_size: many
d_call: -
v_call: TRBV20-1
cdr3_length: 15
j_call: TRBJ2-7
cdr3_aa: CSASYPGSSDYEQYF
cdr3_nt: TGCAGTGCTAGTTACCCGGGAAGTTCGGACTACGAGCAGTACTTC

clone_size: many
d_call: -
v_call: TRBV29-1
cdr3_length: 14
j_call: TRBJ2-3
cdr3_aa: CSAPYQGSTDTQYF
cdr3_nt: TGCAGCGCCCCATATCAGGGCTCCACAGATACGCAGTATTTT

clone_size: many
d_call: -
v_call: TRBV27
cdr3_length: 14
j_call: TRBJ2-7
cdr3_aa: CASSLGGGKLEQYF
cdr3_nt: TGTGCCAGCAGTTTAGGGGGTGGGAAGTTGGAGCAGTACTTC

clone_size: many
d_call: -
v_call: TRBV13
cdr3_length: 14
j_call: TRBJ2-5
cdr3_aa: CASSLAGILWTQYF
cdr3_nt: TGTGCCAGCAGCTTGGCGGGAATTCTCTGGACCCAGTACTTC

clone_size: many
d_call: -
v_call: TRBV3-1
cdr3_length: 16
j_call: TRBJ2-5
cdr3_aa: CASSHSSEWLQETQYF
cdr3_nt: TGTGCCAGCAGCCATTCGTCCGAATGGTTACAAGAGACCCAGTACTTC

clone_size: few
d_call: TRBD1
v_call: TRBV6-1
cdr3_length: 15
j_call: TRBJ1-3
cdr3_aa: CASSSRQGHGNTIYF
cdr3_nt: TGTGCCAGCAGTAGCCGACAGGGACATGGAAACACCATATATTTT

clone_size: -
d_call: -
v_call: TRBV7-8
cdr3_length: 16
j_call: TRBJ2-1
cdr3_aa: CASSFGTLSSYNEQFF
cdr3_nt: TGTGCCAGCAGCTTTGGGACGTTGAGCTCCTACAATGAGCAGTTCTTC

clone_size: many
d_call: -
v_call: TRBV28
cdr3_length: 16
j_call: TRBJ2-2
cdr3_aa: CASSPYKQGGTGELFF
cdr3_nt: TGTGCCAGCAGTCCTTACAAACAGGGAGGCACCGGGGAGCTGTTTTTT

clone_size: -
d_call: -
v_call: TRBV6-1
cdr3_length: 15
j_call: TRBJ1-4
cdr3_aa: CASSEMWGVNEKLFF
cdr3_nt: TGTGCCAGCAGTGAAATGTGGGGGGTTAATGAAAAACTGTTTTTT

clone_size: many
d_call: -
v_call: TRBV15
cdr3_length: 17
j_call: TRBJ2-7
cdr3_aa: CATSSQRWGDISYEQYF
cdr3_nt: TGTGCCACCAGCAGCCAGAGGTGGGGCGATATATCCTACGAGCAGTACTTC

clone_size: -
d_call: -
v_call: TRBV30
cdr3_length: 15
j_call: TRBJ2-7
cdr3_aa: CAWSVLSRSGGKQYF
cdr3_nt: TGTGCCTGGAGTGTACTTTCTCGATCGGGGGGCAAGCAGTACTTC

clone_size: many
d_call: TRBD1
v_call: TRBV13
cdr3_length: 12
j_call: TRBJ2-7
cdr3_aa: CASSWTGYEQYF
cdr3_nt: TGTGCCAGCAGCTGGACAGGCTACGAGCAGTACTTC

clone_size: -
d_call: -
v_call: TRBV4-1
cdr3_length: 15
j_call: TRBJ1-3
cdr3_aa: CASSQVTASGNTIYF
cdr3_nt: TGCGCCAGCAGCCAAGTGACAGCCTCTGGAAACACCATATATTTT

clone_size: few
d_call: -
v_call: TRBV4-1
cdr3_length: 15
j_call: TRBJ1-1
cdr3_aa: CASSHTAGVDTEAFF
cdr3_nt: TGCGCCAGCAGCCATACTGCGGGCGTGGACACTGAAGCTTTCTTT

clone_size: many
d_call: TRBD1
v_call: TRBV7-9
cdr3_length: 14
j_call: TRBJ2-7
cdr3_aa: CASSRIQGVGEQYF
cdr3_nt: TGTGCCAGCAGCAGAATACAGGGGGTCGGCGAGCAGTACTTC